This T cell receptor (beta chain) was identified in a study of somatic mutations in cytotoxic T cells in rheumatoid arthritis. This clone was observed a few times. Germline lookup yields CDR1 MNHEY and CDR2 SVGAGI. There are 12 residues in the CDR3. V lost 2 bases to trimming and J lost 7 bases, with 9 bases between them. In the study's own analysis: Matching between patient CD8+ clones larger than 1% and published virus-specific TCRB sequences was rare. Assay: immunoSEQ multiplex PCR; the TCRdb copy retains only in-frame clones and omits some. V and J calls and clone size are copied from that table; D and trimming were computed from the DNA. This table holds about 20,000 clones, almost 85% found once.

The receptor was isolated from an adult with rheumatoid arthritis. The chain joins TRBV6-5 to TRBJ2-7; a weak D match, TRBD1 (5 bases). The sample consisted of CD8+ T cells sorted from blood. CDR3 bases: TGTGCCAGCAGTTACCGGCAGGGTGAGCAGTACTTC. Translated, it gives CASSYRQGEQYF.